This passage covers 5 T cell receptor beta chains from one sample sequenced in a study of T cell repertoires in cytomegalovirus infection. TCRdb re-derived calls from the reads in MiXCR, one entry per CDR3 protein. The sample holds approximately 180,000 distinct CDR3 sequences, about a sixth seen once. The sequenced sample was CD8+ T cells from PBMCs. These receptor sequences come from a human donor in good health (CMV status not recorded). Some clones in this sample may be carry-over from other donors' samples.

The genes are TRBV6-2 or TRBV6-3 and TRBJ2-1, with D unresolved. This CDR3 comprises 16 residues. CDR1 is MNHEY and CDR2 is SVGEGT in the germline V gene. V was pared by 1 base and J by 0 bases, with 10 bases between. The CDR3 DNA sequence: TGTGCCAGCAGTTACTGGCTATCCAGCTCCTACAATGAGCAGTTCTTC. It encodes CASSYWLSSSYNEQFF.

This clonotype was detected only a few times. The CDR3 DNA follows: TGTGCCACCAGCTCAACTATCCGGGACACCTTTCAGTACTTC. Translation: CATSSTIRDTFQYF. This rearrangement joins TRBV15 to TRBJ2-4; D might be TRBD1 (6 bases). This CDR3 is built from 14 residues. The V end was cut by 5 bases, the J end by 11 bases, with 19 bases between. Germline CDR1 is LNHNV and CDR2 is YYDKDF (reference sequence).

This clonotype was seen ten or more times. The chain employs TRBV7-2 and TRBJ2-7; 7 bases align to TRBD1. The length of the CDR3 is 13 residues. Per the germline V gene, CDR1 is SGHTA and CDR2 is FQGNSA. V shed 2 bases, J shed 5 bases, and the junction held 3 bases outside the gene matches. The CDR3 loop reads CASSLNRGNEQYF. The CDR3 nucleotides read TGTGCCAGCAGCTTAAACAGGGGCAACGAGCAGTACTTC.

The chain recombines TRBV29-1 with TRBJ2-4, with D perhaps matching TRBD1 (5 bases). This CDR3 is built from 13 residues. Germline CDR1 and CDR2: SQVTM and ANQGSEA. V was pared by 0 bases and J by 7 bases, with 10 bases between. Here the CDR3 reads CSVEERGLNIQYF. The CDR3, as DNA: TGCAGCGTTGAAGAAAGGGGATTGAACATTCAGTACTTC.

This clonotype was picked up a small number of times. The rearrangement uses TRBV4-3 and TRBJ2-1, with a tentative D call TRBD1 (5 bases). The CDR3 spans 15 residues. Germline V lookup: CDR1 LGHNA, CDR2 YSLEER. V lost 3 bases and J lost 0, with 9 bases in between. The CDR3 spells CASSHDSSSYNEQFF. In DNA, the CDR3 is TGCGCCAGCAGCCATGACAGCAGCTCCTACAATGAGCAGTTCTTC.